Shown below are 9 T cell receptor beta chains from a single sample sequenced in a study of T-cell memory formation after mild COVID-19 (dated by TCRdb to 2020 to 2022). The protocol used for the library was 5' RACE. The sequencer listed for this sample is Illumina NovaSeq 6000. In TCRdb, the public reads were trimmed at Q25 with fastp and aligned with MiXCR, with productive beta chains retained. Rows matching on CDR3 protein sequence are summarized as one entry with the most common DNA and genes. In all, the sample holds 280,000 or so distinct CDR3 sequences, and roughly 18% of those were seen once. The ten largest account for under 30% of the sample. Sequencing input: PBMCs or a T cell subset sorted from them (not recorded which). The receptors stem from a man aged 18-30 years who had mild COVID-19 (a few samples of this study predate the infection). The sample titles of this study are shuffled in the database, so cell type and time point are left out; the donor was told from shared clones.

In this sample, this clonotype turned up a few times. The chain couples TRBV7-6 to TRBJ2-1, with TRBD2 identical over 12 bases. Germline CDR1 and CDR2: SGHVS and FNYEAQ. With 5 bases clipped from V and 5 bases from J, the junction kept 4 bases outside the gene matches. CDR3 length: 15 amino acids. The CDR3 reads CASSAGLAGNNEQFF. Here the CDR3 DNA reads TGTGCCAGCAGCGCCGGACTAGCGGGAAACAATGAGCAGTTCTTC.

V and J are TRBV6-5 and TRBJ1-2; TRBD1 aligns across 7 bases. The CDR3 has 14 amino acids. The V gene's germline CDR1 is MNHEY and CDR2 SVGAGI. Unmatched junction bases numbered 7, after V lost 2 bases and J lost 7 bases. CDR3 in amino acids: CASSYGQGGGGYTF. CDR3 nucleotide sequence: TGTGCCAGCAGTTACGGGCAGGGGGGAGGTGGCTACACCTTC.

This sequence joins TRBV12-3 or TRBV12-4 and TRBJ1-2, with D possibly matching TRBD1 (5 bases). CDR3 length: 14 amino acids. The V and J ends lost 3 bases and 8 bases respectively, with 16 bases between them. CDR3 in amino acids: CASSLEGRGSGYTF. DNA of the CDR3: TGTGCCAGCAGTTTGGAGGGTAGGGGTAGCGGCTACACCTTC.

There are a few counts of this clonotype. CDR3 amino acids: CAISEEGTGELFF. For the CDR3, the DNA is TGTGCCATCAGTGAAGAGGGAACCGGGGAGCTGTTTTTT. The genes are TRBV10-3 and TRBJ2-2; D may be TRBD2 (5 bases). CDR3 length: 13 residues. The V and J ends lost 3 bases and 5 bases respectively, with 7 bases between them. The germline V gene has CDR1 ENHRY and CDR2 SYGVKD.

There are a few counts of this clonotype. The chain couples TRBV4-3 to TRBJ2-3; 7 nucleotides match TRBD2. Per germline, CDR1 LGHNA and CDR2 YSLEER. This CDR3 has 17 amino acids. Trimming took 0 bases from V and 5 from J; bases not matched to a gene: 11. This CDR3 reads CASSQESRSGGVDTQYF. The CDR3 nucleotides are TGCGCCAGCAGCCAAGAAAGCCGGTCGGGGGGAGTAGATACGCAGTATTTT.

This clonotype was counted many times. The rearrangement joins TRBV27 to TRBJ2-7, with 7 bases aligning to TRBD1. The CDR3 is 16 amino acids. Per germline, CDR1 MNHEY and CDR2 SMNVEV (reference sequence). Trimming at V came to 6 bases and at J to 4 bases, leaving 15 bases not matched to a gene. The CDR3 region is CASSKTLDRDNYEQYF. The CDR3 DNA reads as TGTGCCAGCAGCAAAACTCTTGACAGGGATAATTACGAGCAGTACTTC.

This clonotype was counted at least ten times. The chain employs TRBV5-1 and TRBJ2-3; D remains ambiguous. The CDR3 has 16 residues. V was pared by 0 bases and J by 4 bases, with 15 bases between. Germline V gene lookup returns CDR1 SGHRS and CDR2 YFSETQ. CDR3 in amino acids: CASSLVGLGSADTQYF. The CDR3 DNA is TGCGCCAGCAGCTTGGTTGGATTGGGGTCCGCAGATACGCAGTATTTT.

This clonotype was recorded once. The rearrangement uses TRBV29-1 and TRBJ1-2; 10 bases align to TRBD1. In germline, CDR1 is SQVTM, CDR2 ANQGSEA. V was pared by 1 base and J by 4 bases, with 3 bases of the junction left unmatched. The CDR3 loop spans 14 amino acids. The CDR3 coding sequence is TGCAGCGTTGAAGTGGACAGGGGGGGCTATGGCTACACCTTC. Amino acid sequence: CSVEVDRGGYGYTF.

This clonotype was seen more than once but under ten times. This rearrangement joins TRBV29-1 to TRBJ1-2, with a weak D call TRBD1 (6 bases). CDR3 length equals 11 residues. Germline V lookup: CDR1 SQVTM, CDR2 ANQGSEA. V was trimmed by 6 bases and J by 4 bases, leaving 9 bases between them. CDR3 nucleotide sequence: TGCAGCGTCCGGGACATCTATGGCTACACCTTC. It specifies CSVRDIYGYTF.